Listed below are T cell receptor beta chains from one sample, sequenced in a study of blood T cell repertoires in COVID-19. The data were produced by immunoSEQ multiplex PCR, yet TCRdb's version contains in-frame clones alone and is incomplete. The sample carries under 300,000 clones, just over 90% recorded once. Sequences were obtained from PBMCs or T cells enriched from blood (not recorded which). These receptor sequences come from a woman younger than 35 who had recovered from COVID-19. Each CDR3 is given with its conserved first and last residue. A D gene is named only where the DNA matches it firmly. Clone size, where shown, is once, few, many, or a class for clones that have expanded.

D gene	clone size	V gene	J gene	CDR3 protein	CDR3 DNA
-	many	TRBV7-8	TRBJ1-5	CASSYDGVYGQPQHF	TGTGCCAGCAGCTATGACGGGGTATATGGTCAGCCCCAGCATTTT
TRBD2	-	TRBV5-1	TRBJ2-5	CASSSSGGRETQYF	TGCGCCAGCAGCTCTAGCGGGGGGCGGGAGACCCAGTACTTC
-	-	TRBV29-1	TRBJ1-1	CSAGGSRSDSEAFF	TGCAGCGCCGGCGGGTCTAGGTCAGACTCTGAAGCTTTCTTT
TRBD1	-	TRBV5-4	TRBJ2-5	CASSPRTGVETQYF	TGTGCCAGCAGCCCCAGGACAGGGGTCGAGACCCAGTACTTC
TRBD1	-	TRBV4-2	TRBJ2-1	CASSQETGVGVGNEQFF	TGTGCCAGCAGCCAAGAGACAGGGGTCGGAGTAGGAAATGAGCAGTTCTTC
TRBD2	-	TRBV2	TRBJ2-1	CASSEEVSGGANNEQFF	TGTGCCAGCAGTGAAGAAGTTAGCGGGGGGGCCAATAATGAGCAGTTCTTC
TRBD1	-	TRBV5-4	TRBJ1-2	CASSALTGQRGGYTF	TGTGCCAGCAGCGCCCTGACAGGGCAGCGTGGTGGCTACACCTTC
TRBD1	-	TRBV11-3	TRBJ1-1	CASSPRPGGWTEAFF	TGTGCCAGCAGCCCGAGGCCAGGGGGCTGGACTGAAGCTTTCTTT
TRBD1	few	TRBV28	TRBJ1-2	CASSPLRDRGRTHGYTF	TGTGCCAGCAGTCCTCTCAGGGACAGGGGGCGTACCCATGGCTACACCTTC
-	-	TRBV3-1/TRBV3-2	TRBJ1-1	CASSQGENTEAFF	TGTGCCAGCAGCCAAGGAGAGAACACTGAAGCTTTCTTT
-	few	TRBV21-1	TRBJ1-1	CASSSTQGLGTEAFF	TGTGCCAGCAGCTCAACTCAGGGACTTGGCACTGAAGCTTTCTTT
TRBD1	-	TRBV9	TRBJ1-2	CASSVSAGTANYGYTF	TGTGCCAGCAGCGTTTCGGCCGGGACAGCAAACTATGGCTACACCTTC
TRBD1	-	TRBV5-6	TRBJ1-2	CASSLGPGQVF	TGTGCCAGCAGCCTAGGCCCGGGACAGGTCTTC
-	-	TRBV18	TRBJ2-5	CASSPRQASQETQYF	TGTGCCAGCTCACCCCGACAGGCTTCTCAAGAGACCCAGTACTTC
-	-	TRBV2	TRBJ1-5	CASSEDQGGAQPQHF	TGTGCCAGCAGTGAAGACCAGGGTGGTGCTCAGCCCCAGCATTTT
-	-	TRBV28	TRBJ1-2	CASSFSSYGYTF	TGTGCCAGCAGTTTTAGTTCCTATGGCTACACCTTC
TRBD2	-	TRBV7-3	TRBJ2-1	CASSQGLAGYSEQFF	TGTGCCAGCAGCCAAGGACTAGCGGGGTACAGTGAGCAGTTCTTC
TRBD1	-	TRBV7-8	TRBJ2-1	CASSSTGGYYNEQFF	TGTGCCAGCAGCTCCACAGGGGGCTACTACAATGAGCAGTTCTTC
-	-	TRBV5-1	TRBJ2-3	CASMERVGTDTQYF	TGCGCCAGCATGGAGAGGGTAGGGACAGATACGCAGTATTTT
TRBD1	-	TRBV6-1	TRBJ1-6	CASSEPGQGGTPLHF	TGTGCCAGCAGTGAACCGGGACAGGGCGGTACACCCCTCCACTTT
TRBD2	-	TRBV27	TRBJ2-7	CASGLGPSYEQYF	TGTGCCAGTGGACTAGGACCCTCCTACGAGCAGTACTTC
-	-	TRBV29-1	TRBJ1-2	CSVGTDAVSGGYTF	TGCAGCGTTGGGACAGACGCGGTTTCAGGCGGCTACACCTTC
TRBD1	-	TRBV24-1	TRBJ1-2	CATSVPGQGAGGYTF	TGTGCCACCAGTGTCCCGGGACAGGGGGCAGGGGGCTACACCTTC
-	once	TRBV29-1	TRBJ1-4	CSVEDSYNEKLFF	TGCAGCGTTGAAGACAGTTACAATGAAAAACTGTTTTTT
-	-	TRBV18	TRBJ2-1	CASSLFYNEQFF	TGTGCCAGCTCACTATTTTACAATGAGCAGTTCTTC
-	few	TRBV7-8	TRBJ1-2	CASTSGSVTAYGYTF	TGTGCCAGCACCTCCGGGTCGGTCACGGCCTATGGCTACACCTTC
-	-	TRBV28	TRBJ2-5	CASSPFLQGETQYF	TGTGCCAGCAGTCCCTTTTTGCAGGGAGAGACCCAGTACTTC
TRBD2	-	TRBV9	TRBJ2-2	CASSVGSGGPNTGELFF	TGTGCCAGCAGCGTAGGTAGCGGGGGGCCGAACACCGGGGAGCTGTTTTTT